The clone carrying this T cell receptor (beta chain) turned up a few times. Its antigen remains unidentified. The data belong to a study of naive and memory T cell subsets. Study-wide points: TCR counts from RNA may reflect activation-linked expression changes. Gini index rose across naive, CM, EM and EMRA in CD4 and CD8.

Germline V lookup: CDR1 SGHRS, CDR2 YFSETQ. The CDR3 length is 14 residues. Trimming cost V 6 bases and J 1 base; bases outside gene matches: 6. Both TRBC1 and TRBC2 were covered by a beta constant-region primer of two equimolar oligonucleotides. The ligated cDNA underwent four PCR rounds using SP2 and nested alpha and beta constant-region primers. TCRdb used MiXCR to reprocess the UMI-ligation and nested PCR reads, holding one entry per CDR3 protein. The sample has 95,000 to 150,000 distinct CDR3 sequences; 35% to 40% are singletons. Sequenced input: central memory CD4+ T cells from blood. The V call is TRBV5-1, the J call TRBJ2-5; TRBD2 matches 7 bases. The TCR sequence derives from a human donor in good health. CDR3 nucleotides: TGCGCCAGCACCCCGGGACTACTCCAAGAGACCCAGTACTTC. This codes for CASTPGLLQETQYF.